Reported below is one TCR beta chain. Antigen specificity is unknown. In germline, CDR1 is SGHNT, CDR2 YENEEA. V was cut by 5 bases and J by 3 bases, with 14 bases left in between. The CDR3 length is 15 residues. The sample belongs to a study of cytomegalovirus exposure and HLA in healthy donors. Regarding the study as a whole: According to a subsequent analysis, TCR clusters from the first cohort were inclined to appear together in the roughly 110 validation repertoires. Altogether, more than 150 TCR beta chains were recorded as cytomegalovirus-associated. Generally TCR sequences proved uncommon, though certain public TCRs appeared in numerous donors.

Only in-frame clones appear in the TCRdb table, and some are missing; sequencing was by immunoSEQ multiplex PCR. The top ten clones hold roughly 13% of a sample with about 220,000 clones, approximately 80% of them seen once. The rearrangement joins TRBV11-3 to TRBJ2-4; D possibly uses TRBD1 or TRBD2 (5 bases each). Material: PBMCs. The sequence was collected from a woman between 25 and 40 years old in good health and CMV-seropositive. CDR3: CASSHRGAGKNIQYF. In nucleotides, the CDR3 is TGTGCCAGCAGCCACAGAGGGGCAGGCAAAAACATTCAGTACTTC.